Sequencing of this T cell receptor beta chain was carried out in a study of graft-versus-host responses after intestinal transplantation. Study-level information: Every transplant recipient was induced with anti-thymocyte globulin, then maintained on tacrolimus and steroids for about 3 years.

As regards this clone: Its antigen is still unknown.

The V gene's germline CDR1 is SGHRS and CDR2 YFSETQ. CDR3 length: 16 amino acids. With V trimmed by 0 bases and J by 4 bases, 7 bases remained unmatched. Sequencing used immunoSEQ multiplex PCR; TCRdb keeps in-frame clones, though not all of them. The profile shows 95,000 to 110,000 clones, approximately 88% of them singletons. Study-level points and caveats: The study associated peak circulating GvH clone levels with early post-transplant HvG declines. Recipient marrow showed GvH clones, some seen first in ileum or blood.

The chain carries TRBV5-1 and TRBJ2-4; 7 nucleotides match TRBD1. The clonotype was recovered from a human donor who was the organ donor for an intestinal transplant. The source material was unstimulated CD4+ T cells sorted from spleen or lymph node cells, sampled before transplant. CDR3 DNA sequence: TGCGCCAGCAGCTTGGCTTTGGACAGGATTAAAAACATTCAGTACTTC. As protein: CASSLALDRIKNIQYF.